Sequencing of this T cell receptor beta chain was carried out in a study of a mutant IDH1 vaccine in newly diagnosed glioma. Sequencing used immunoSEQ multiplex PCR; TCRdb keeps in-frame clones, though not all of them. The table records over 35,000 clones, roughly 83% of them present only once. Time point indicated: week 23, last vaccination. It was 300 ug of mutant IDH1 20-mer peptide that made up each vaccine dose, given with topical imiquimod. A remark on this clone: The antigen remains undetermined.

The V gene end was trimmed by 7 bases and the J gene end by 8 bases; junction bases not matched to a gene: 11. CDR3 length: 14 residues. CDR1 and CDR2 (germline): LNHDA, SQIVND (reference sequence). The receptor was isolated from a woman younger than 30 with glioma. Some clones in this sample may be carry-over from other donors' samples. The starting material was PBMCs, obtained from a glioma patient whose treatment included an IDH1 peptide vaccine. The rearrangement uses TRBV19 and TRBJ1-1; 9 bases line up with TRBD1. The CDR3 DNA follows: TGTGCCAGTACTGACAGGGGGGGAGGGCCAGAAGCTTTCTTT. Amino acids: CASTDRGGGPEAFF.